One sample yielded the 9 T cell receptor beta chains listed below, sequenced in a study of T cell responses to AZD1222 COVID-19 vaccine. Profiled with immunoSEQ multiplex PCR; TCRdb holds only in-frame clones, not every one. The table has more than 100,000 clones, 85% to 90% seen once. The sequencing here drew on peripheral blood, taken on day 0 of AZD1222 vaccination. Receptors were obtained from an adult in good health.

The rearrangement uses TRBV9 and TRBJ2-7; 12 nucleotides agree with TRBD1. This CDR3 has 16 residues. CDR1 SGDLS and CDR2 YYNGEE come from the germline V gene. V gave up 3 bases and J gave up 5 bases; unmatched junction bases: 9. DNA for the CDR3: TGTGCCAGCAGCGCCTCGCCGGGACAGGGGGCCCACGAGCAGTACTTC. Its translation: CASSASPGQGAHEQYF.

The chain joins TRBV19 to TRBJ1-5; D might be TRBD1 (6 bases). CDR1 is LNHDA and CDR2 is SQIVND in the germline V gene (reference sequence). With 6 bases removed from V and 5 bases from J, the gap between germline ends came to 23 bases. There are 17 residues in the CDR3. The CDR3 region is CASSSTTGTRNHQPQHF. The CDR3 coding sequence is TGTGCCAGTAGCTCAACTACCGGGACAAGGAACCATCAGCCCCAGCATTTT.

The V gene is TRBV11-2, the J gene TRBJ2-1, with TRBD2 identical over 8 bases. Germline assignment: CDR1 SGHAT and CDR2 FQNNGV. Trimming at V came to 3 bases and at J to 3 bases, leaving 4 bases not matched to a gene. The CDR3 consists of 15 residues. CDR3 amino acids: CASSFARGGYNEQFF. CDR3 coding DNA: TGTGCCAGCAGCTTTGCCCGGGGGGGCTACAATGAGCAGTTCTTC.

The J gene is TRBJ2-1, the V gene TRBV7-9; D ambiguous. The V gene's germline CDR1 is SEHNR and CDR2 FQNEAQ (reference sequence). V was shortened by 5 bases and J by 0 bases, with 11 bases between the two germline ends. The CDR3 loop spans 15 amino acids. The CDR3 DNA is TGTGCCAGCAGCCCCCAAAGGAGCTCCTACAATGAGCAGTTCTTC. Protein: CASSPQRSSYNEQFF.

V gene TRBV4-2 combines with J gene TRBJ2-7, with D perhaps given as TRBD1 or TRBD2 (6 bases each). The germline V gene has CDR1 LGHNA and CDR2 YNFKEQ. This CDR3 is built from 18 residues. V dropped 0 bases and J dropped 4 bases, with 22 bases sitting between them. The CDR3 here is CASSQDGRGGSGQYEQYF. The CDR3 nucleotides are TGTGCCAGCAGCCAAGACGGCAGGGGAGGTTCAGGTCAATACGAGCAGTACTTC.

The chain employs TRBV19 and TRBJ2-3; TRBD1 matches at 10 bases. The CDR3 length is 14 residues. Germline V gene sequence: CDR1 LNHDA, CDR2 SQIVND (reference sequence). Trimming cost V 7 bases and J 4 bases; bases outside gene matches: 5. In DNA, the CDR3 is TGTGCCAGTACTAGACAGGGGGCTGCAGATACGCAGTATTTT. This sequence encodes CASTRQGAADTQYF. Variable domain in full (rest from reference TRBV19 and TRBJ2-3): DGGITQSPKYLFRKEGQNVTLSCEQNLNHDAMYWYRQDPGQGLRLIYYSQIVNDFQKGDIAEGYSVSREKKESFPLTVTSAQKNPTAFYLCASTRQGAADTQYFGPGTRLTVL.

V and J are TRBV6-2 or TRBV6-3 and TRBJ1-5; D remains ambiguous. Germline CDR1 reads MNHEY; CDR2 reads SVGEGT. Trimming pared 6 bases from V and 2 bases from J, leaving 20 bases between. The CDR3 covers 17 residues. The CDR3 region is CASSPRGAKIGNQPQHF. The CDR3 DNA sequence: TGTGCCAGCAGCCCACGCGGTGCAAAAATAGGCAATCAGCCCCAGCATTTT.

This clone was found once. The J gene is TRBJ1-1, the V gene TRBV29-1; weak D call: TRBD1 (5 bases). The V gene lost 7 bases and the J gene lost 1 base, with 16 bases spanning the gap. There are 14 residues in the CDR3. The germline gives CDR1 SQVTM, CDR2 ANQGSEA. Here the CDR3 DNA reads TGCAGCGCCTCAGGGTCCCTAACGAACACTGAAGCTTTCTTT. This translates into CSASGSLTNTEAFF.

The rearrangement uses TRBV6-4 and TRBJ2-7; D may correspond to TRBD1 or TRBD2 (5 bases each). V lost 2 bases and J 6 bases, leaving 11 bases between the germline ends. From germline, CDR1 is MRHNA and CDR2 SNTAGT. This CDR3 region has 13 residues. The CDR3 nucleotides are TGTGCCAGCAGTGACGGGGCTGGGGGCGAGCAGTACTTC. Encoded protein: CASSDGAGGEQYF.